This T cell receptor (beta chain) was documented in a study of T cell repertoires and HLA-DP antigens (dated by TCRdb to 2017 to 2018). About the study as a whole: The study used an in vitro model of CD4+ T cell alloreactivity against allogeneic HLA-DP presented by transduced HeLa cells. Compared with self, one alloantigen differed at one amino acid in the peptide-binding groove and the other differed at fewer than 11, modelling structurally similar versus dissimilar alloantigens. Of the three donors, two were male and one was female, with ages ranging from the 18-to-29 band to the 60-to-69 band. Average DNA input was around 220 ng for sorted CD137+CD4+ samples, compared with 1,200 ng for pre-culture CD4+ samples.

The immunoSEQ multiplex PCR, with forward primers for 54 TRBV segments and reverse primers for 13 TRBJ segments, was used to amplify TCRB CDR3 regions. Pre-culture CD4+ samples were sequenced at deep resolution, targeting hundreds of thousands of T cell genomes. Sequencing of amplicons was performed on an Illumina HiSeq System, and 87 bp reads covering the CDR3 were generated. Per the authors' processing: PCR and sequencing errors in the reads were corrected, and CDR3 regions were defined by aligning to IMGT reference sequences. Synthetic template pools were used to estimate the numbers of templates and unique rearrangements. Clonality was calculated as 1 minus Pielou's evenness. Richness was estimated with the Daley-Smith estimator. Morisita's index was used to measure repertoire overlap. A clone counted as low-abundance if it appeared in cultured samples but went undetected in the pre-culture repertoire of the same donor. TCRdb mirrors the immuneACCESS table, restricted to in-frame sequences. Some clones are absent from its copies; in checked studies, under half trace to an unresolved V gene, and the reason for the others is unknown. V, J and clone size are those of that table, while D and trimming were read from the DNA. The sample table records roughly 70,000 clones; around 77% of these occur just once. The top ten clones comprise 1.5% to 2% of the sample.

The paper's findings and limits, for the study overall: Sorted CD137+ cells showed similar clonality against both alloantigens (approximately 0.4), much higher than the clonality of pre-culture samples (roughly 0.037). Separate analysis of naive and memory CD4+ repertoires was not performed. The study was limited by having just a few donors, by relying on a non-physiological HeLa antigen-presenting system, and by using total CD4+ cells as responders. Clones undetected before culture had an average cumulative frequency of approximately 37% against one allele and around 55% against the other.

V gives up 3 bases and J gives up 3 bases, and the segment between their germline ends measures 10 bases. In the germline V gene, CDR1 corresponds to SGHDT and CDR2 to YYEEEE. Counted from cysteine to phenylalanine, this CDR3 has 14 amino acids. Of all the DNA, just the CDR3 is kept, 42 bases in frame from base 1. Magnetic bead negative selection was used to isolate untouched CD4+ T cells from Ficoll-separated PBMC, with purity averaging about 98%. Magnetic beads were used to isolate untouched CD4+ T cells from Ficoll-separated PBMC, giving approximately 98% purity with negligible CD8+ contamination. Peripheral blood mononuclear cells were supplied by the buffy coats of a few healthy blood donors, who served as the study donors. Each of the three donors was CMV seronegative. The DNeasy Blood & Tissue Kit was used to extract genomic DNA. Genomic DNA from sorted CD137+CD4+ cells and from pre-culture CD4+ baseline samples of each subject was subjected to TCRB sequencing.

Of note for this clone: This clone's antigen is unknown. Base qualities were left out, and no much larger clone turns up one base away.

The sample consisted of CD4+ T cells from PBMCs. Rearrangement joined TRBV5-6 to TRBJ2-1; the D gene cannot be named for sure. This clonotype was obtained from a man aged 60 to 69 in good health and CMV-seronegative. The nucleotide sequence reads as follows: TGTGCCAGCAGCTCCGGTCGGAACTACAATGAGCAGTTCTTC. It translates as CASSSGRNYNEQFF.